The rows below give T cell receptor beta chains drawn from one sample of a study of OX40 agonist ivuxolimab in advanced cancers. The assay was immunoSEQ multiplex PCR, and TCRdb's table has in-frame clones only and misses some. The profile shows tens of thousands of clones, roughly nine tenths of them singletons. The sample in question was CD4+ or CD8+ T cells sorted from blood, obtained in a trial of the OX40 agonist ivuxolimab. The receptors come from an adult with an advanced solid tumor such as melanoma, head and neck, liver or kidney cancer. Both conserved end residues are part of each CDR3. The order of the fields is CDR3 DNA, CDR3 protein, V gene, clone size, J gene, D gene. D genes are given only for firm matches. Size is stated for part of the rows, as once, few or many counts, or as a class when the clone is expanded.

CDR3nt: TGTGCCAGCAGTGGAAATCAAGAGGAAGCTTTCTTT
CDR3aa: CASSGNQEEAFF
v_gene: TRBV25-1
abundance: once
j_gene: TRBJ1-1
d_gene: .

CDR3nt: TGTGCCACCTACTCTAGCGGGAGAGCAATGGATGAGCAGTTCTTC
CDR3aa: CATYSSGRAMDEQFF
v_gene: TRBV6-6
abundance: .
j_gene: TRBJ2-1
d_gene: TRBD2

CDR3nt: TGCGCCAGCAGCTTCGACTCTGGGGCCAACGTCCTGACTTTC
CDR3aa: CASSFDSGANVLTF
v_gene: TRBV5-1
abundance: .
j_gene: TRBJ2-6
d_gene: .

CDR3nt: TGCGCCAGCAGCTTAGCAGGAATAGATGAAAAACTGTTTTTT
CDR3aa: CASSLAGIDEKLFF
v_gene: TRBV5-1
abundance: .
j_gene: TRBJ1-4
d_gene: .

CDR3nt: TGTGCCAGCACTATCTTCCCGGACCAGAACACTGAAGCTTTCTTT
CDR3aa: CASTIFPDQNTEAFF
v_gene: TRBV6-1
abundance: .
j_gene: TRBJ1-1
d_gene: .

CDR3nt: TGTGCCAGCAGTGAACGATCGACAAATGAGCAGTTCTTC
CDR3aa: CASSERSTNEQFF
v_gene: TRBV2
abundance: .
j_gene: TRBJ2-1
d_gene: .

CDR3nt: TGTGCCAGCAGCTTAGACGGACAATTGAGCTCCTACGAGCAGTACTTC
CDR3aa: CASSLDGQLSSYEQYF
v_gene: TRBV7-9
abundance: .
j_gene: TRBJ2-7
d_gene: .

CDR3nt: TGCGCCAGCAGCTCTGGACAGGGCCAGGGCTCTGGAAACACCATATATTTT
CDR3aa: CASSSGQGQGSGNTIYF
v_gene: TRBV5-1
abundance: .
j_gene: TRBJ1-3
d_gene: TRBD1

CDR3nt: TGTGCCATCATGGGGGGTCTCGATCAGCCCCAGCATTTT
CDR3aa: CAIMGGLDQPQHF
v_gene: TRBV10-3
abundance: .
j_gene: TRBJ1-5
d_gene: .

CDR3nt: TGCGCCAGCAGCTCCCTTCCCACCGGGGAGCTGTTTTTT
CDR3aa: CASSSLPTGELFF
v_gene: TRBV5-1
abundance: .
j_gene: TRBJ2-2
d_gene: .

CDR3nt: TGTGCCAGCAGTCAGATACAGGGATCTGGAAACACCATATATTTT
CDR3aa: CASSQIQGSGNTIYF
v_gene: TRBV6-1
abundance: .
j_gene: TRBJ1-3
d_gene: .

CDR3nt: TGCAGCGTAGGACAGGGCGGGAACTCACCCCTCCACTTT
CDR3aa: CSVGQGGNSPLHF
v_gene: TRBV29-1
abundance: .
j_gene: TRBJ1-6
d_gene: TRBD1

CDR3nt: TGTGCCAGCAGCCCAGACAGGGCGGTCAACAATGAGCAGTTCTTC
CDR3aa: CASSPDRAVNNEQFF
v_gene: TRBV6-4
abundance: .
j_gene: TRBJ2-1
d_gene: TRBD1

CDR3nt: TGTGCCAGCAGTTTAGACTGGGGCCCTGGAGAGCAGTACTTC
CDR3aa: CASSLDWGPGEQYF
v_gene: TRBV28
abundance: .
j_gene: TRBJ2-7
d_gene: .

CDR3nt: TGTGCCAGCAGTCCCAGGGCAGGGGCCGGCACCGGGGAGCTGTTTTTT
CDR3aa: CASSPRAGAGTGELFF
v_gene: TRBV27
abundance: .
j_gene: TRBJ2-2
d_gene: .

CDR3nt: TGTGCCAGCAGCCTCCGGGACGCCTCATATGATCGCTACACCTTC
CDR3aa: CASSLRDASYDRYTF
v_gene: TRBV9
abundance: .
j_gene: TRBJ1-2
d_gene: .

CDR3nt: TGCGCCAGCAGCTTGAGCGGCAGCTACTCTGGAAACACCATATATTTT
CDR3aa: CASSLSGSYSGNTIYF
v_gene: TRBV5-1
abundance: .
j_gene: TRBJ1-3
d_gene: .

CDR3nt: TGTGCCAGTAGTATCCTTGTGGGACAGGGGGCTCTCGAGCAGTACTTC
CDR3aa: CASSILVGQGALEQYF
v_gene: TRBV19
abundance: once
j_gene: TRBJ2-7
d_gene: TRBD1

CDR3nt: TGTGCCACCTGGACAGGGTCCTACAATGAGCAGTTCTTC
CDR3aa: CATWTGSYNEQFF
v_gene: TRBV10-3
abundance: .
j_gene: TRBJ2-1
d_gene: TRBD1

CDR3nt: TGTGCCAGCAGGGGGGGACAGGGGTACGAGCAGTACTTC
CDR3aa: CASRGGQGYEQYF
v_gene: TRBV6-1
abundance: .
j_gene: TRBJ2-7
d_gene: TRBD1

CDR3nt: TGTGCCAGCAGACCGTCGGACCGTTATAATTCACCCCTCCACTTT
CDR3aa: CASRPSDRYNSPLHF
v_gene: TRBV27
abundance: .
j_gene: TRBJ1-6
d_gene: .

CDR3nt: TGTGCCAGCAGTGAGACAGGGGGCCCAAAACTGTTTTTT
CDR3aa: CASSETGGPKLFF
v_gene: TRBV6-1
abundance: .
j_gene: TRBJ1-4
d_gene: TRBD1

CDR3nt: TGTGCCACCAGCAGGGCCCTGGGACAGTCTCTATTCGAGCAGTACTTC
CDR3aa: CATSRALGQSLFEQYF
v_gene: TRBV15
abundance: .
j_gene: TRBJ2-7
d_gene: TRBD1

CDR3nt: TGTGCCAGCAGCCAGGGACTACCTAGCACAGATACGCAGTATTTT
CDR3aa: CASSQGLPSTDTQYF
v_gene: TRBV9
abundance: .
j_gene: TRBJ2-3
d_gene: TRBD2

CDR3nt: TGTGCCAGCAGCCAAACTAGCGGAACTTTTACTTTGAACACCGGGGAGCTGTTTTTT
CDR3aa: CASSQTSGTFTLNTGELFF
v_gene: TRBV28
abundance: .
j_gene: TRBJ2-2
d_gene: TRBD2

CDR3nt: TGTGCCAGTAGTACCCCCAGGGGGACGGGCACCGGGGAGCTGTTTTTT
CDR3aa: CASSTPRGTGTGELFF
v_gene: TRBV19
abundance: few
j_gene: TRBJ2-2
d_gene: TRBD1

CDR3nt: TGTGCCAGCAGCAGGGGGCGCCGTGGTGTAGATACGCAGTATTTT
CDR3aa: CASSRGRRGVDTQYF
v_gene: TRBV7-3
abundance: once
j_gene: TRBJ2-3
d_gene: TRBD1

CDR3nt: TGTGCCAGCAGCCATTCCGGGACTAGCGGGATTCGGGACACCGGGGAGCTGTTTTTT
CDR3aa: CASSHSGTSGIRDTGELFF
v_gene: TRBV7-8
abundance: .
j_gene: TRBJ2-2
d_gene: TRBD2

CDR3nt: TGTGCCAGCAGCAACCAAGGGGTCCTCTATGGCTACACCTTC
CDR3aa: CASSNQGVLYGYTF
v_gene: TRBV9
abundance: .
j_gene: TRBJ1-2
d_gene: .

CDR3nt: TGTGCCAGCAGGCTTACAGGGGTGAATAATCAGCCCCAGCATTTT
CDR3aa: CASRLTGVNNQPQHF
v_gene: TRBV25-1
abundance: .
j_gene: TRBJ1-5
d_gene: TRBD1

CDR3nt: TGTGCCAGTACTGATAACACAGGGGCAGCAGATACGCAGTATTTT
CDR3aa: CASTDNTGAADTQYF
v_gene: TRBV19
abundance: .
j_gene: TRBJ2-3
d_gene: TRBD1

CDR3nt: TGTGCCAGCACCCTAGAGGGACTGAACACCGGGGAGCTGTTTTTT
CDR3aa: CASTLEGLNTGELFF
v_gene: TRBV6-6
abundance: .
j_gene: TRBJ2-2
d_gene: .

CDR3nt: TGCGCCAGCAGTGTCACTGCGGGGACCGGGGAGCTGTTTTTT
CDR3aa: CASSVTAGTGELFF
v_gene: TRBV10-1
abundance: .
j_gene: TRBJ2-2
d_gene: .

CDR3nt: TGTGCCTGCTCGACAGGCAGCAATCAGCCCCAGCATTTT
CDR3aa: CACSTGSNQPQHF
v_gene: TRBV7-6
abundance: .
j_gene: TRBJ1-5
d_gene: .

CDR3nt: TGTGCCAGCTCACCACGGGACAGTTACAATCAGCCCCAGCATTTT
CDR3aa: CASSPRDSYNQPQHF
v_gene: TRBV18
abundance: .
j_gene: TRBJ1-5
d_gene: TRBD1

CDR3nt: TGTGCCAGCAGCTTGACAGGGAGTCGAAACACTGAAGCTTTCTTT
CDR3aa: CASSLTGSRNTEAFF
v_gene: TRBV7-9
abundance: .
j_gene: TRBJ1-1
d_gene: TRBD1

CDR3nt: TGTGCCAGCAGTCAACTTGGGACAGTCAATGAAAAACTGTTTTTT
CDR3aa: CASSQLGTVNEKLFF
v_gene: TRBV6-5
abundance: .
j_gene: TRBJ1-4
d_gene: TRBD1

CDR3nt: TGTGCCACCGCCAACCCGGGACAGGGACTTCAGCCCCAGCATTTT
CDR3aa: CATANPGQGLQPQHF
v_gene: TRBV19
abundance: .
j_gene: TRBJ1-5
d_gene: TRBD1

CDR3nt: TGTGGAACTCCAGGGACATTTGGAAACACCATATATTTT
CDR3aa: CGTPGTFGNTIYF
v_gene: TRBV18
abundance: .
j_gene: TRBJ1-3
d_gene: .

CDR3nt: TGTGCCAGCAGTCAGCGACCCGGGACAGGTCGTCGAGGCTACACCTTC
CDR3aa: CASSQRPGTGRRGYTF
v_gene: TRBV27
abundance: .
j_gene: TRBJ1-2
d_gene: TRBD1

CDR3nt: TGTGCCAGCAGTGAAGTGCAGGGGAACTATGGCTACACCTTC
CDR3aa: CASSEVQGNYGYTF
v_gene: TRBV2
abundance: .
j_gene: TRBJ1-2
d_gene: .